This paragraph covers one T cell receptor (beta chain) sequence. Which antigen it targets is not known. No base qualities exist here, and no much larger clone lies one base off it. The CDR3 regions of human TCRbeta chains were subjected to immunosequencing. Concerning the study's data processing: Repertoire TCRs were checked for matches against a reference library of SARS-CoV-2-specific TCRs that had been generated using the MIRA antigen-specificity platform. Breadth meant the fraction of unique TCRs that were SARS-CoV-2-associated, whereas depth meant the fraction of total T cells that were SARS-CoV-2-associated. Using the MIRA data, each spike-specific TCR was mapped to the spike region that the TCR reacts to and placed in a CD4 or CD8 class. Log10-transformed breadth and depth values were compared by one-way ANOVA with Sidak's multiple comparisons tests. The clones in this table, taken by TCRdb from immuneACCESS, are in-frame only. Not every clone is retained; where verified, under half of the shortfall comes from an unresolved V gene, and the cause of the rest is unknown. The V and J calls and clone size are taken from that table; D and trimming were inferred from the DNA. For this sample the table gives 140,000 to 150,000 clones, of which approximately 88% were detected only once. Jointly, the top ten make up more than 12% of the sample.

This entry is derived from a study of T cell responses to AZD1222 COVID-19 vaccine (dated by TCRdb to 2020 to 2023). Study-wide context: AZD1222 recipients with second doses at about 4 weeks or about 12 weeks were pooled, because spike-specific TCR depth and breadth did not differ between schedules. TCR sequencing was performed for roughly 250 trial participants, of whom about 200 were given two doses of AZD1222 and around 25 were given two doses of MenACWY control vaccine. Trial participants were enrolled by age into 18-55, 56-69 and 70-plus year subgroups, with approximately 160, 26 and 62 TCR-sequenced participants respectively.

What this sample's time point label stands for: baseline before first vaccination. Samples from vaccinated people were obtained from the UK trials COV001 and COV002, which included a single-blind randomized controlled phase 2/3 trial of AZD1222 (ChAdOx1 nCoV-19) in healthy adults. Trial participant PBMC samples were collected at day 0 and day 28 after the second dose for TCRbeta chain sequencing. The study at large found these results: Vaccine-associated CD4 TCRs spanned the whole spike protein, with dominant responses in regions 160-218 and 743-854. The 56-69-year group was small, and its depth increase did not reach significance, likely because of low power. Most participants were white British and females outnumbered males, and the authors suggested that clonal diversity may have been underestimated. Because no day 14 peak-response samples were available, repertoires were characterized only after the peak T cell response. After two AZD1222 doses, spike-specific TCR breadth and depth were significantly higher than at day 0 and than in MenACWY recipients. Reportedly, close to half of the unique spike-specific TCRs recognized epitopes lying outside the regions that are mutated in the B.1.351 and B.1.1.7 variants. Conclusions about previously exposed vaccinees are limited because only 6 or 7 AZD1222 recipients were SARS-CoV-2 seropositive at baseline.

A distance of 6 bases separates the germline ends of V and J, which lose 0 bases and 5 bases respectively. The CDR3 measures 12 amino acids from cysteine to phenylalanine. Of all the DNA, just the CDR3 is kept, 36 bases in frame from base 1. Per the germline V gene, SGHDT is the CDR1 and YYEEEE is the CDR2. Sequenced here: peripheral blood, sampled on day 0 of AZD1222 vaccination. This sequence uses TRBV5-6 and TRBJ2-7; tentative D gene TRBD1, with 5 bases matching. This clonotype originated in an adult in good health. The CDR3 here reads CASSLGGHEQYF. The DNA is as follows: TGTGCCAGCAGCTTGGGGGGCCACGAGCAGTACTTC.